These T cell receptor beta chains were read from a single sample in a study of OX40 agonist ivuxolimab in advanced cancers. TCRdb's copy holds only in-frame clones and misses some; the assay was immunoSEQ multiplex PCR. The sample shows more than 70,000 clones, about 89% of them seen only once. The sample here was CD4+ or CD8+ T cells sorted from blood, taken in a trial of the OX40 agonist ivuxolimab. The receptors come from an adult with an advanced solid tumor such as melanoma, head and neck, liver or kidney cancer. The CDR3 runs from the conserved cysteine through the conserved F or W. The D gene is left open where the match is weak. Clone size is not always given. Where it is, it says once, few, many or a class for expanded clones.

cdr3_nt cdr3_aa d_call clone_size j_call v_call
TGCGCCAGCAGCGGACTAGCGGGAAAAGAGACTGAGCAGTTCTTC CASSGLAGKETEQFF TRBD2 - TRBJ2-1 TRBV5-1
TGCGCCAGCAGGGGACAGGGGCATGGCTACACCTTC CASRGQGHGYTF TRBD1 once TRBJ1-2 TRBV5-1
TGTGCCAGCAGGAACTTAGCTTACGAGCAGTACTTC CASRNLAYEQYF - - TRBJ2-7 TRBV11-2
TGTGCCACCCGGAGACAGTACACCGGGGAGCTGTTTTTT CATRRQYTGELFF - - TRBJ2-2 TRBV15
TGTGCCTGGAGTAGGGTATCCGAGCAGTACTTC CAWSRVSEQYF - - TRBJ2-7 TRBV30
TGTGCCAGCTCCTCGACTGGGGGTAATTTGGAGACCCAGTACTTC CASSSTGGNLETQYF - - TRBJ2-5 TRBV6-5
TGTGCCAGCAGCGAAACTAGCGGGAGGGGGTACGAGCAGTACTTC CASSETSGRGYEQYF TRBD2 - TRBJ2-7 TRBV7-8
TGTGCCAGCAGCCCCTCTAGCGGGAGTCAAGATACGCAGTATTTT CASSPSSGSQDTQYF TRBD2 - TRBJ2-3 TRBV5-6
TGTGCCAGCAGTGCGTGGACAGAGGTGGACGGCTACACCTTC CASSAWTEVDGYTF - few TRBJ1-2 TRBV6-6
TGTGCCAGCAGCTTGGACCGCGAGCAGTACTTC CASSLDREQYF - - TRBJ2-7 TRBV7-9
TGTGCCAGTAGTTTTCCTAGCACAGATACGCAGTATTTT CASSFPSTDTQYF - - TRBJ2-3 TRBV19